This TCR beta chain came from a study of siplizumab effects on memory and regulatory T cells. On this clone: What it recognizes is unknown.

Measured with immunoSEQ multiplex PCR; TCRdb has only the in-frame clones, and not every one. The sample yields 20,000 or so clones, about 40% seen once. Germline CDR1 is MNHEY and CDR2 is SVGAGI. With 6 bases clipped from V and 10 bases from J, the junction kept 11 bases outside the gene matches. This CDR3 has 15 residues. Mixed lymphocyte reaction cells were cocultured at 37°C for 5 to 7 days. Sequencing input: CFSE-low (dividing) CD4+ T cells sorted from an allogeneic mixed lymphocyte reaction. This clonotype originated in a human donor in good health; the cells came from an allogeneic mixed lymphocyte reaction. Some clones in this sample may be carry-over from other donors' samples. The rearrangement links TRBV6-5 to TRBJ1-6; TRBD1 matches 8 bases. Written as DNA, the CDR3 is TGTGCCAGCAGCTACGGTCGGACAGGGAGGTCACCCCTCCACTTT. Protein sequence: CASSYGRTGRSPLHF.